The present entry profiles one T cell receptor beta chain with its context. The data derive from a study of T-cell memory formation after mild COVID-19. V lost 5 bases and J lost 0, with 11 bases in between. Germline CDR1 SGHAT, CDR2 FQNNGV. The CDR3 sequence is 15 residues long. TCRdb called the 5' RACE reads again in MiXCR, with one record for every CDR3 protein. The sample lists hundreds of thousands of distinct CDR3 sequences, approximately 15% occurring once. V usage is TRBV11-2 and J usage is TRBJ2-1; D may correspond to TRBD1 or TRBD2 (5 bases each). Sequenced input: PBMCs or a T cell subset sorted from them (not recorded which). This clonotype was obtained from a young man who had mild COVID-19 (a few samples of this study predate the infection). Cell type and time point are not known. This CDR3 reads CASSPRGRSYNEQFF. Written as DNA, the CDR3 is TGTGCCAGCAGCCCTCGGGGCCGCTCCTACAATGAGCAGTTCTTC.